This TCR beta chain stems from a study of blood T cell repertoires in COVID-19. Study information: From T cells, B-cell-depleted T cells, or PBMCs came the material, which was cDNA or gDNA.

The CDR3 totals 14 residues. V lost 0 bases and J lost 2, with 8 bases in between. Germline V gene sequence: CDR1 SGHTA, CDR2 FQGNSA. This clone was detected a few times. As processed by the authors: Reference gene primer amplification in the assay estimated nucleated cell counts. Method: immunoSEQ multiplex PCR; TCRdb's copy keeps in-frame clones and lacks some. V and J calls and clone size are as listed in that table; D and trimming were resolved from the DNA. This sample has 280,000 or so clones, with 75% to 90% found just once. This sequence originates from a woman aged 60 to 75 with acute or convalescent COVID-19. The gene calls are TRBV7-2 and TRBJ2-7; D remains ambiguous. Specimen: peripheral blood. The CDR3 here is CASSLAGQAYEQYF. Here the CDR3 DNA reads TGTGCCAGCAGCTTAGCTGGGCAGGCCTACGAGCAGTACTTC.